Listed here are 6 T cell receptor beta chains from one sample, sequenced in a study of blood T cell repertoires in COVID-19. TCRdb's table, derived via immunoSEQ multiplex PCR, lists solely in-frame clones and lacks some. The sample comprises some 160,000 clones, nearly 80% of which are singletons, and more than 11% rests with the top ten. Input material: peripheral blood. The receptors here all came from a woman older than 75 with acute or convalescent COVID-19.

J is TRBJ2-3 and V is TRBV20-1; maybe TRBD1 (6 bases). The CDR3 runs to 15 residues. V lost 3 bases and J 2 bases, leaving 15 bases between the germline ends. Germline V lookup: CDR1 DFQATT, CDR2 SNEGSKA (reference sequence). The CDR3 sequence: CSASKGGSVTDTQYF. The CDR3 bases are TGCAGTGCTAGTAAAGGGGGTAGCGTCACAGATACGCAGTATTTT.

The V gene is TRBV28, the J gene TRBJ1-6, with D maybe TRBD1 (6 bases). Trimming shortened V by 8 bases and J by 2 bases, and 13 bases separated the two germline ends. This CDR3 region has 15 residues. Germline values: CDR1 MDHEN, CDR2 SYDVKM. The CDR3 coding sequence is TGTGCCAGCTGTCTAGGGACAACCTATAATTCACCCCTCCACTTT. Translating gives CASCLGTTYNSPLHF. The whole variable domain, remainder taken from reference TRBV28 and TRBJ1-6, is DVKVTQSSRYLVKRTGEKVFLECVQDMDHENMFWYRQDPGLGLRLIYFSYDVKMKEKGDIPEGYSVSREKKERFSLILESASTNQTSMYLCASCLGTTYNSPLHFGNGTRLTVT.

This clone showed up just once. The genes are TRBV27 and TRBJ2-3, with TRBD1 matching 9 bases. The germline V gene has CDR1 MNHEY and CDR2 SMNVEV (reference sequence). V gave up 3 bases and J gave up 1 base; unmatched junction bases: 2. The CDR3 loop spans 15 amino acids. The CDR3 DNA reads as TGTGCCAGCAGTTTGGGACAGGGACGCACAGATACGCAGTATTTT. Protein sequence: CASSLGQGRTDTQYF.

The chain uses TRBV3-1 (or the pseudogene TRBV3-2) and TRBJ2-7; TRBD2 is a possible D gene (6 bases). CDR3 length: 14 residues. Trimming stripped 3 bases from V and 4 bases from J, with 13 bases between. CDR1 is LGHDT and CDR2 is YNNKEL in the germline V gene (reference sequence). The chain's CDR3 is CASSHSPGRYEQYF. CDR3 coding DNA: TGTGCCAGCAGCCATTCTCCGGGGAGGTACGAGCAGTACTTC.

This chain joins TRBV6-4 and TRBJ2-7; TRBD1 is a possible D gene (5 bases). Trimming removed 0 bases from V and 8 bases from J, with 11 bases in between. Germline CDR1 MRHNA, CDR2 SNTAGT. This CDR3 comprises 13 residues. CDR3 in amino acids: CASSDSFQGKQYF. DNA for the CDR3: TGTGCCAGCAGTGACTCGTTCCAGGGAAAGCAGTACTTC.

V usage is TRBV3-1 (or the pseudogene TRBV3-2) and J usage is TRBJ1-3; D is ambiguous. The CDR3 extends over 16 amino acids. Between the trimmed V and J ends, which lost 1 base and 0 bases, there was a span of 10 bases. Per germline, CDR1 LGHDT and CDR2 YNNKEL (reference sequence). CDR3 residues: CASSQVAGASGNTIYF. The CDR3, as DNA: TGTGCCAGCAGCCAAGTTGCAGGCGCCTCTGGAAACACCATATATTTT.